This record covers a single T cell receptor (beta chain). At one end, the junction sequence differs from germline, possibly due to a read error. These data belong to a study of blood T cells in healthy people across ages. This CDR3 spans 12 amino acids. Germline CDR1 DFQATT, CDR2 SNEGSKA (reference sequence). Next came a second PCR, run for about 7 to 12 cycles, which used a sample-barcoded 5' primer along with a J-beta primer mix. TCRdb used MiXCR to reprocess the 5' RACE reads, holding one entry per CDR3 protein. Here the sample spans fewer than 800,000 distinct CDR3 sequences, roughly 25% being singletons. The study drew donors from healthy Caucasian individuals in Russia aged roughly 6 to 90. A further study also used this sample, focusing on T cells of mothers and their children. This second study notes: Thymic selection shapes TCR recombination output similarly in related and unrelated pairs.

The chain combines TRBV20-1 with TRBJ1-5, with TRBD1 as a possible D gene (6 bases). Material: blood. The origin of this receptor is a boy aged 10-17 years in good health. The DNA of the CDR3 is TGCAGTGCCACAGGGCGGAATCAACCCCAGCATTTT. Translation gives CSATGRNQPQHF.